The 17 T cell receptor beta chains below all came from one sample that was sequenced in a study of CD8 T cells in ankylosing spondylitis (dated by TCRdb to the late 2010s). Library method: 5' RACE. Sequenced using an Illumina HiSeq 2500. In-frame beta chains were kept once TCRdb had trimmed the public reads at Q25 with fastp and called clones with MiXCR. Rows are unified per CDR3 protein, each entry keeping the most common DNA and genes. The sample profile shows approximately 150,000 distinct CDR3 sequences; roughly 44% of them were found once. The ten largest clones take up about 15% of the sample. Material: synovial fluid, either unsorted or a sorted T cell fraction (not recorded which). These receptors all come from a male donor with ankylosing spondylitis.

This clonotype was seen only a few times. This chain joins TRBV7-9 and TRBJ2-2, with 7 bases identical to TRBD1. Trimming took 4 bases from V and 6 from J; bases not matched to a gene: 5. The CDR3 has 14 residues. The germline V gene has CDR1 SEHNR and CDR2 FQNEAQ (reference sequence). The CDR3: CASSYRQGAGELFF. CDR3 coding DNA: TGTGCCAGCAGCTATCGACAGGGCGCCGGGGAGCTGTTTTTT.

This chain links TRBV3-1 with TRBJ2-1; TRBD2 agrees at 7 bases. The germline V gene encodes CDR1 LGHDT and CDR2 YNNKEL (reference sequence). V gave up 5 bases and J gave up 6 bases; unmatched junction bases: 13. The CDR3 has 16 residues. This CDR3 is CASSGGELGGGNEQFF. The CDR3 DNA reads as TGTGCCAGCAGCGGGGGGGAGCTAGGCGGGGGCAATGAGCAGTTCTTC.

The chain has TRBV27 and TRBJ2-3; the D is unclear. CDR3 length: 14 amino acids. V was clipped by 6 bases and J by 4 bases, with 14 bases between them. From germline, CDR1 is MNHEY and CDR2 SMNVEV (reference sequence). The CDR3 nucleotides read TGTGCCAGCAGCCGCTCAGAGGTTGCAGATACGCAGTATTTT. It yields the protein CASSRSEVADTQYF.

This clonotype was counted between two and nine times. In nucleotides, the CDR3 is TGTGCCAGCAGCTTAGGAACGGGTTTGTCCTACAATGAGCAGTTCTTC. Its protein product is CASSLGTGLSYNEQFF. The chain carries TRBV7-9 and TRBJ2-1; D gene uncertain. With 1 base removed from V and 1 base from J, the gap between germline ends came to 11 bases. The CDR3 is 16 residues long. CDR1 is SEHNR, CDR2 FQNEAQ, per germline (reference sequence).

There are a few counts of this clonotype. The CDR3 DNA reads as TGTGCCAGCAGCCAAGGTGCACCAGCGGGAGACGAGCAGTACTTC. The encoded protein is CASSQGAPAGDEQYF. The V call is TRBV4-2, the J call TRBJ2-7; 8 nucleotides match TRBD2. This CDR3 contains 15 residues. The V segment lost 1 base and the J segment 5 bases; nucleotides outside the gene matches: 7. The germline CDR1 and CDR2 sequences are LGHNA and YNFKEQ.

The chain employs TRBV5-1 and TRBJ1-5, with 7 bases that match TRBD1. V dropped 6 bases and J dropped 1; count of bases not matched to a gene: 10. In germline, CDR1 is SGHRS, CDR2 YFSETQ. This CDR3 has 16 amino acids. CDR3 residues: CASNRDTGVSNQPQHF. The CDR3 DNA is TGCGCCAGCAACAGGGACACAGGGGTGAGCAATCAGCCCCAGCATTTT.

The genes are TRBV5-1 and TRBJ2-3, with TRBD2 identical over 8 bases. CDR3 length: 14 residues. The germline V gene has CDR1 SGHRS and CDR2 YFSETQ. The V and J ends lost 5 bases and 7 bases, in that order; junction bases with no gene match: 9. Here the CDR3 reads CASRSLTSEHTQYF. In nucleotides, the CDR3 is TGCGCCAGCAGGTCCTTGACTAGCGAACATACGCAGTATTTT.

The rearrangement links TRBV7-9 to TRBJ2-1; 9 bases match TRBD2. The junction had 10 bases not matched to a gene; V was cut back by 8 bases and J by 5 bases. Germline V lookup: CDR1 SEHNR, CDR2 FQNEAQ (reference sequence). The CDR3 consists of 15 residues. The CDR3 spells CASAGTGLADNEQFF. The CDR3 nucleotides are TGTGCCAGCGCGGGGACGGGACTAGCCGACAATGAGCAGTTCTTC. Drawing the rest from reference TRBV7-9 and TRBJ2-1, the complete variable domain is DTGVSQNPRHKITKRGQNVTFRCDPISEHNRLYWYRQTLGQGPEFLTYFQNEAQLEKSRLLSDRFSAERPKGSFSTLEIQRTEQGDSAMYLCASAGTGLADNEQFFGPGTRLTVL.

The chain carries TRBV11-1 and TRBJ2-7; D is possibly TRBD2 (5 bases). V was shortened by 4 bases and J by 2 bases, with 9 bases between the two germline ends. Per germline, CDR1 SGHAT and CDR2 FQDESV (reference sequence). This CDR3 comprises 13 residues. CDR3 coding DNA: TGTGCCAGCAGCTCGAGACTAACCTACGAGCAGTACTTC. Translating gives CASSSRLTYEQYF.

The chain uses TRBV6-1 and TRBJ2-1; tentative D call: TRBD2 (7 bases). Germline V CDR1 and CDR2: MNHNS, SASEGT. Trimming pared 11 bases from V and 3 bases from J, leaving 14 bases between. The CDR3 contains 13 residues. The chain's CDR3 is CAGRGPLYNEQFF. The CDR3 bases are TGTGCCGGGCGGGGGCCCCTCTACAATGAGCAGTTCTTC.

The chain recombines TRBV28 with TRBJ2-2; a weak D match, TRBD1 (5 bases). V shed 1 base and J shed 6 bases, with 12 bases lying between them. The germline gives CDR1 MDHEN, CDR2 SYDVKM. The CDR3 contains 15 residues. The CDR3 DNA sequence: TGTGCCAGCAGTTTATTCGCCTGGGGCCCCGGGGAGCTGTTTTTT. Translating gives CASSLFAWGPGELFF.

This clonotype occurred once. The chain links TRBV28 to TRBJ2-1, with 7 bases matching TRBD2. CDR1 and CDR2 (germline): MDHEN, SYDVKM. The CDR3 totals 15 residues. Germline trimming cut 8 bases from V and 7 bases from J; bases unmatched to any gene: 14. CDR3 sequence (DNA): TGTGCCAGCCTCCCCCTGGCGGGAGCTCAAAATGAGCAGTTCTTC. Encoded protein: CASLPLAGAQNEQFF.

In its sample, this clonotype was seen many times. This sequence joins TRBV6-2 or TRBV6-3 and TRBJ2-2; D not resolved. V lost 4 bases and J 1 base, leaving 10 bases between the germline ends. Germline lookup yields CDR1 MNHEY and CDR2 SVGEGT. The CDR3 totals 15 residues. CDR3 in amino acids: CASSFPLVNTGELFF. The CDR3 DNA reads as TGTGCCAGCAGTTTCCCCTTGGTGAACACCGGGGAGCTGTTTTTT.

This clonotype was detected only a few times. This chain uses TRBV6-1 with TRBJ2-1; D possibly corresponds to TRBD1 (6 bases). Germline CDR1 MNHNS, CDR2 SASEGT. The CDR3 covers 20 residues. The V gene lost 4 bases and the J gene lost 7 bases, with 32 bases spanning the gap. This CDR3 is CASSGFGQWEICRRNNEQFF. The CDR3 nucleotides read TGTGCCAGCAGTGGGTTTGGACAGTGGGAGATATGCCGGAGGAATAATGAGCAGTTCTTC.

This clonotype has at least ten counts. The gene calls are TRBV4-1 and TRBJ2-1; 7 nucleotides line up with TRBD1. V was pared by 4 bases and J by 13 bases, with 16 bases of the junction left unmatched. Germline-derived CDR1 and CDR2 are MGHRA and YSYEKL. The CDR3 contains 15 residues. CDR3 DNA sequence: TGCGCCAGCAGCCTTCTCCAAGGGACAGTCCGTAACCAGTTCTTC. The encoded protein is CASSLLQGTVRNQFF.

V is TRBV12-3 or TRBV12-4 and J is TRBJ2-1, with D tentatively TRBD2 (6 bases). There are 15 residues in the CDR3. V was pared by 6 bases and J by 1 base, with 13 bases between. CDR3 nucleotides: TGTGCCAGCAGACTACTAGCATTTTCCTACAATGAGCAGTTCTTC. It is translated as CASRLLAFSYNEQFF.

The CDR3 bases are TGTGCCAGCAGCGAGACCTTGGGGGGGGCGCGCACCGGGGAGCTGTTTTTT. Its translation: CASSETLGGARTGELFF. The J gene is TRBJ2-2, the V gene TRBV9, with TRBD2 as a possible D gene (7 bases). Germline CDR1 and CDR2: SGDLS and YYNGEE. This CDR3 spans 17 amino acids. Trimming left V 3 bases short and J 4 bases short, with 19 bases between.